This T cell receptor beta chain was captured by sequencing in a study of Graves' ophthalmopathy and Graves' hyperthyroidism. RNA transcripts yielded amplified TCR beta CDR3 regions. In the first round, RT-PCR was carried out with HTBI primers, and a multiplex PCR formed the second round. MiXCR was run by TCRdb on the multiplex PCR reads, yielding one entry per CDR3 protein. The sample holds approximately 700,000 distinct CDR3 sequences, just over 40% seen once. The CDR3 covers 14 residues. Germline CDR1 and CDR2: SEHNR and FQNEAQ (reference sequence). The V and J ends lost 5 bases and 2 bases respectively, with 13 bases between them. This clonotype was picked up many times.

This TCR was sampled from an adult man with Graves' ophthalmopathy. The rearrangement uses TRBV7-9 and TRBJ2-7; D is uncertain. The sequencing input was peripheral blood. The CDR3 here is CASSILGKPYEQYF. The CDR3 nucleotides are TGTGCCAGCAGCATCCTGGGGAAACCCTACGAGCAGTACTTC. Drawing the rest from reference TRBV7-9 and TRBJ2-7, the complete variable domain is DTGVSQNPRHKITKRGQNVTFRCDPISEHNRLYWYRQTLGQGPEFLTYFQNEAQLEKSRLLSDRFSAERPKGSFSTLEIQRTEQGDSAMYLCASSILGKPYEQYFGPGTRLTVT.